Listed below are T cell receptor beta chains from one sample, sequenced in a study of cytomegalovirus exposure and HLA in healthy donors. Assay: immunoSEQ multiplex PCR; the TCRdb copy retains only in-frame clones and omits some. The data hold more than 95,000 clones, with roughly 74% observed a single time. Sample: PBMCs. The receptor source for this set is a woman in her seventies in good health and CMV-seropositive. Both conserved end residues are part of each CDR3. A D gene is named only where the DNA matches it firmly. Not every row has a clone size; where given, it reads once, few, many or a size class.

>TRBV18|NA|NA|15|TRBJ2-2
CASSRGGARTGELFF
TGTGCCAGCTCACGCGGGGGCGCCCGCACCGGGGAGCTGTTTTTT
>TRBV6-1|NA|TRBD1|15|TRBJ2-7
CASIGMGQGMVEQYF
TGTGCCAGCATCGGCATGGGACAGGGGATGGTTGAGCAGTACTTC
>TRBV6-5|NA|TRBD1|15|TRBJ2-1
CASSPGTGNRDEQFF
TGTGCCAGCAGTCCCGGGACAGGGAATAGGGATGAGCAGTTCTTC
>TRBV6-5|few|TRBD2|11|TRBJ2-5
CASRSGLADYF
TGTGCCAGCAGATCCGGACTAGCGGACTACTTC
>TRBV18|NA|NA|15|TRBJ1-1
CASSPFDRLNTEAFF
TGTGCCAGCTCACCCTTCGACAGACTGAACACTGAAGCTTTCTTT
>TRBV25-1|NA|TRBD1|13|TRBJ2-5
CASSDYRGETQYF
TGTGCCAGCAGTGACTACAGGGGAGAGACCCAGTACTTC
>TRBV5-5|NA|NA|14|TRBJ2-7
CASSFGSDSYEQYF
TGTGCCAGCAGCTTTGGAAGCGACTCCTACGAGCAGTACTTC
>TRBV4-2|NA|NA|12|TRBJ2-7
CASSQDLRQQYF
TGTGCCAGCAGCCAAGATCTCAGGCAGCAGTACTTC
>TRBV5-1|NA|TRBD2|16|TRBJ2-3
CASSLVLAESTDTQYF
TGCGCCAGCAGCTTGGTACTAGCGGAAAGCACAGATACGCAGTATTTT
>TRBV28|NA|TRBD1|15|TRBJ1-5
CASSLPRTGWQPQHF
TGTGCCAGCAGTTTACCCCGGACAGGGTGGCAGCCCCAGCATTTT
>TRBV6-5|NA|NA|15|TRBJ1-1
CASSATGTSNTEAFF
TGTGCCAGCAGTGCCACCGGGACATCGAACACTGAAGCTTTCTTT
>TRBV28|NA|NA|18|TRBJ1-1
CASSFLSFRRRGNTEAFF
TGTGCCAGCAGTTTCCTCTCCTTTCGACGGAGGGGTAACACTGAAGCTTTCTTT
>TRBV28|NA|TRBD1|16|TRBJ2-5
CASSPETGINQETQYF
TGTGCCAGCAGTCCCGAGACAGGGATAAACCAAGAGACCCAGTACTTC
>TRBV10-3|once|NA|14|TRBJ1-2
CAISESRQGNGYTF
TGTGCCATCAGTGAGTCCCGGCAGGGTAATGGCTACACCTTC
>TRBV11-2|NA|NA|17|TRBJ2-7
CASSFYTGATLSYEQYF
TGTGCCAGCAGCTTCTACACGGGAGCGACTCTCTCCTACGAGCAGTACTTC
>TRBV7-9|NA|TRBD1|12|TRBJ2-2
CATRTGNGELFF
TGTGCCACCCGGACAGGGAACGGGGAGCTGTTTTTT
>TRBV27|NA|TRBD1|13|TRBJ1-5
CASSLRGNQPQHF
TGTGCCAGCAGTCTCAGGGGGAATCAGCCCCAGCATTTT
>TRBV5-1|few|TRBD1|15|TRBJ2-5
CASSLSGQGGETQYF
TGCGCCAGCAGCTTATCGGGACAGGGGGGAGAGACCCAGTACTTC
>TRBV27|NA|NA|15|TRBJ2-7
CASSRGGGSSYEQYF
TGTGCCAGCAGCAGAGGGGGAGGGTCGTCCTACGAGCAGTACTTC
>TRBV11-2|NA|NA|16|TRBJ1-3
CASSLDRTSSGNTIYF
TGTGCCAGCAGCCTCGACAGGACAAGCTCTGGAAACACCATATATTTT
>TRBV2|few|TRBD2|19|TRBJ2-1
CASSEALWTSGRAGNEQFF
TGTGCCAGCAGTGAAGCGCTCTGGACTAGCGGGAGGGCGGGCAATGAGCAGTTCTTC
>TRBV11-2|NA|NA|18|TRBJ1-3
CASSSFLGQSFSGNTIYF
TGTGCCAGCAGCTCTTTTCTAGGACAGAGCTTTTCTGGAAACACCATATATTTT
>TRBV2|NA|TRBD2|14|TRBJ2-7
CASSVETSGYEQYF
TGTGCCAGCAGTGTGGAGACTAGCGGCTACGAGCAGTACTTC
>TRBV7-9|once|NA|12|TRBJ2-7
CASSHSEYEQYF
TGTGCCAGCAGCCATTCGGAGTACGAGCAGTACTTC
>TRBV19|NA|TRBD2|15|TRBJ2-7
CASKDVAGAAYEQYF
TGTGCCAGTAAAGACGTCGCGGGAGCAGCCTACGAGCAGTACTTC
>TRBV5-1|NA|NA|13|TRBJ2-7
CASSIGISYEQYF
TGCGCCAGCAGCATCGGGATTTCCTACGAGCAGTACTTC
>TRBV2|NA|TRBD1|15|TRBJ2-7
CASLPPGQGTYEQYF
TGTGCCAGCCTCCCTCCGGGACAGGGGACCTACGAGCAGTACTTC
>TRBV20-1|NA|NA|11|TRBJ1-1
CSARSGSEAFF
TGCAGTGCTAGAAGTGGGAGTGAAGCTTTCTTT
>TRBV2|NA|NA|14|TRBJ2-3
CASREITITDTQYF
TGTGCCAGCAGAGAGATCACTATCACAGATACGCAGTATTTT
>TRBV9|NA|NA|14|TRBJ2-2
CASSAGQSTGELFF
TGTGCCAGCAGCGCCGGACAGAGCACCGGGGAGCTGTTTTTT
>TRBV7-9|NA|TRBD2|17|TRBJ2-2
CATPSRRGDANTGELFF
TGTGCCACCCCTTCTAGGCGGGGGGACGCGAACACCGGGGAGCTGTTTTTT
>TRBV9|NA|TRBD1|16|TRBJ1-3
CASSVRGDRLGNTIYF
TGTGCCAGCAGCGTTAGAGGGGACAGGTTGGGAAACACCATATATTTT
>TRBV2|NA|NA|16|TRBJ1-4
CASSERQGGANEKLFF
TGTGCCAGCAGTGAAAGGCAGGGTGGGGCTAATGAAAAACTGTTTTTT
>TRBV13|NA|NA|15|TRBJ1-1
CASRFPLQGGTEAFF
TGTGCCAGCAGGTTTCCCCTCCAGGGTGGCACTGAAGCTTTCTTT
>TRBV7-2|NA|NA|13|TRBJ1-4
CASSRDLTEKLFF
TGTGCCAGCAGCCGGGACTTGACCGAAAAACTGTTTTTT
>TRBV15|few|NA|13|TRBJ2-7
CATARGLAYEQYF
TGTGCCACAGCGAGAGGGCTGGCCTACGAGCAGTACTTC
>TRBV7-8|few|TRBD2|19|TRBJ2-1
CASSLDILAGGLLNNEQFF
TGTGCCAGCAGCTTAGACATACTAGCGGGAGGACTATTGAACAATGAGCAGTTCTTC
>TRBV11-3|NA|TRBD1|14|TRBJ2-2
CASRQGPYTGELFF
TGTGCCAGCAGACAGGGGCCCTACACCGGGGAGCTGTTTTTT
>TRBV29-1|few|NA|14|TRBJ2-3
CSASGQLHTDTQYF
TGCAGCGCCTCAGGGCAGCTACACACAGATACGCAGTATTTT
>TRBV6-5|few|NA|13|TRBJ1-6
CASSLIGSSPLHF
TGTGCCAGCAGTTTGATAGGGAGCTCACCCCTCCACTTT
>TRBV25-1|NA|NA|13|TRBJ2-3
CASSGGDPDTQYF
TGTGCCAGCAGTGGGGGGGATCCAGATACGCAGTATTTT
>TRBV28|once|TRBD1|12|TRBJ1-3
CASSTGANTIYF
TGTGCCAGCAGTACAGGGGCCAACACCATATATTTT
>TRBV7-9|NA|TRBD2|15|TRBJ2-7
CASSLTLGLAGVEYF
TGTGCCAGCAGCTTAACTTTGGGACTAGCGGGAGTGGAATACTTC
>TRBV4-3|NA|NA|16|TRBJ1-3
CASSQVQALSGNTIYF
TGCGCCAGCAGCCAAGTCCAGGCATTGTCTGGAAACACCATATATTTT
>TRBV27|NA|NA|13|TRBJ2-2
CASTPKRSGELFF
TGTGCCAGCACCCCGAAGAGGAGCGGGGAGCTGTTTTTT
>TRBV5-4|NA|NA|16|TRBJ1-6
CASSLDLKGLGSPLHF
TGTGCCAGCAGCTTGGATCTGAAGGGGCTTGGTTCACCCCTCCACTTT
>TRBV6-5|NA|NA|14|TRBJ2-1
CASSWRGRGNEQFF
TGTGCCAGCAGTTGGAGGGGACGTGGGAATGAGCAGTTCTTC
>TRBV28|NA|TRBD1|15|TRBJ1-6
CASSPGQGAGSPLHF
TGTGCCAGCAGTCCGGGACAGGGGGCGGGTTCACCCCTCCACTTT
>TRBV25-1|NA|NA|11|TRBJ2-7
CASSGGTVQYF
TGTGCCAGCAGTGGGGGGACTGTCCAGTACTTC
>TRBV7-2|NA|NA|11|TRBJ2-5
CASSQAETQYF
TGTGCCAGCAGCCAAGCGGAGACCCAGTACTTC
>TRBV6-1|NA|TRBD1|12|TRBJ1-1
CASTGGNTGAFF
TGTGCCAGTACAGGGGGCAATACGGGGGCTTTCTTT
>TRBV7-2|NA|NA|14|TRBJ1-4
CASSYSSTNEKLFF
TGTGCCAGCAGCTACAGTTCAACTAATGAAAAACTGTTTTTT
>TRBV2|NA|NA|15|TRBJ2-5
CASSEDGRGRETQYF
TGTGCCAGCAGTGAAGATGGCAGGGGAAGGGAGACCCAGTACTTC
>TRBV28|NA|NA|12|TRBJ1-4
CASRTSNEKLFF
TGTGCCAGCAGGACATCCAATGAAAAACTGTTTTTT